These 31 T cell receptor beta chains were sequenced from one sample in a study of cytomegalovirus exposure and HLA in healthy donors. Use of 60 Vbeta and 13 Jbeta primers characterized the PCR. Generated by immunoSEQ multiplex PCR, the TCRdb table keeps only in-frame clones and is missing some. The sample lists some 130,000 clones; roughly 60% were seen once. Sequenced: PBMCs. The receptors derive from a woman aged 40 to 50 in good health and CMV-seronegative.

This rearrangement joins TRBV4-1 to TRBJ2-1; 8 bases are shared with TRBD1. The CDR3 spans 15 residues. The trim removed 3 bases at V and 6 bases at J, leaving 7 bases unmatched. The germline V gene has CDR1 MGHRA and CDR2 YSYEKL. Here the CDR3 DNA reads TGCGCCAGCAGCCATCTCGGACAGGGTCTCAATGAGCAGTTCTTC. Translating it yields CASSHLGQGLNEQFF.

Concerning this clone itself: At one end, the junction sequence differs from germline, possibly due to a read error. The chain combines TRBV4-1 with TRBJ2-3; weak D call: TRBD2 (6 bases). The CDR3 has 15 residues. CDR1 and CDR2 (germline): MGHRA, YSYEKL. For the CDR3, the DNA is TGCGCCAGCAGCCAAGGTGGACGGGGGAAAGATGCGCAGTATTTT. Translating gives CASSQGGRGKDAQYF.

The chain's CDR3 is CAISESGRAEAFF. Here the CDR3 DNA reads TGTGCCATCAGTGAGTCGGGCAGGGCTGAAGCTTTCTTT. The V and J genes are TRBV10-3 and TRBJ1-1; D possibly corresponds to TRBD1 (5 bases). Per the germline V gene, CDR1 is ENHRY and CDR2 is SYGVKD. CDR3 length: 13 residues. The ends were cut back, 0 bases at V and 6 bases at J, with 8 bases in the middle.

This chain uses TRBV2 with TRBJ1-5, with D perhaps matching TRBD1 (6 bases). V dropped 6 bases and J dropped 4 bases, with 16 bases sitting between them. In germline, CDR1 is SNHLY, CDR2 FYNNEI. The CDR3 loop spans 15 amino acids. The CDR3 here is CASRAGGAYNQPQHF. CDR3 nucleotide sequence: TGTGCCAGCAGGGCCGGGGGGGCATATAATCAGCCCCAGCATTTT.

This clone was seen a handful of times. This chain joins TRBV27 and TRBJ1-6; D gene ambiguous. There are 17 residues in the CDR3. V was trimmed by 2 bases and J by 0 bases, leaving 11 bases between them. Germline V lookup: CDR1 MNHEY, CDR2 SMNVEV (reference sequence). The CDR3 spells CASSLQQTSSYNSPLHF. CDR3 bases: TGTGCCAGCAGTTTACAACAGACTAGCTCCTATAATTCACCCCTCCACTTT.

Here the CDR3 DNA reads TGTGCCAGCTCACCGCGTAGTGGGGGCGCGGAGGAGACCCAGTACTTC. Its translation: CASSPRSGGAEETQYF. This sequence joins TRBV18 and TRBJ2-5; perhaps TRBD1 as D (6 bases). The V end was cut by 3 bases, the J end by 5 bases, with 19 bases between. From germline, CDR1 is KGHSH and CDR2 LQKENI. The CDR3 sequence is 16 residues long.

This rearrangement joins TRBV19 to TRBJ2-1, with D unclear. Looked up from germline, CDR1 is LNHDA and CDR2 is SQIVND (reference sequence). This CDR3 is 12 amino acids long. Trimming pared 4 bases from V and 7 bases from J, leaving 8 bases between. The CDR3 loop reads CASSTWRNEQFF. CDR3 sequence (DNA): TGTGCCAGTAGTACATGGCGGAATGAGCAGTTCTTC.

The CDR3 DNA follows: TGTGCCAGCATCAGGGGGATGAACACCGGGGAGCTGTTTTTT. This sequence encodes CASIRGMNTGELFF. The chain links TRBV6-6 to TRBJ2-2; TRBD1 agrees at 7 bases. The V segment lost 7 bases and the J segment 1 base; nucleotides outside the gene matches: 3. CDR3 length: 14 residues. Germline CDR1 MNHNY, CDR2 SVGAGI (reference sequence).

This chain joins TRBV6-5 and TRBJ2-2; 7 bases fit TRBD2. The trim removed 0 bases at V and 4 bases at J, leaving 5 bases unmatched. CDR1 is MNHEY, CDR2 SVGAGI, per germline. This CDR3 comprises 16 residues. CDR3 DNA: TGTGCCAGCAGTTACTCTAGCGGGTCTTGCACCGGGGAGCTGTTTTTT. It yields the protein CASSYSSGSCTGELFF.

V usage is TRBV7-3 and J usage is TRBJ1-1; TRBD1 matches 7 bases. Germline values: CDR1 SGHTA, CDR2 FQGTGA. This CDR3 has 14 residues. The ends lost 7 bases at V and 0 bases at J; junction bases unmatched: 5. The CDR3 region is CASKTTGMNTEAFF. DNA for the CDR3: TGTGCCAGCAAAACGACAGGGATGAACACTGAAGCTTTCTTT.

This clone was counted a single time. The rearrangement uses TRBV27 and TRBJ2-5; weak D call: TRBD1 (5 bases). The J call may be faulty, since TRBJ2-7 better matches the DNA end. The germline V gene has CDR1 MNHEY and CDR2 SMNVEV (reference sequence). The CDR3 runs to 13 residues. The CDR3 sequence is CASSFRDSYEQYF. The CDR3 region has the DNA TGTGCCAGCAGTTTCAGGGACTCCTACGAGCAGTACTTC.

This clone was counted a few times. This rearrangement joins TRBV7-2 to TRBJ1-5, with TRBD1 matching over 10 bases. The CDR3 runs 15 residues. The junction had 3 bases not matched to a gene; V was cut back by 4 bases and J by 3 bases. Germline V CDR1 and CDR2: SGHTA, FQGNSA. CDR3 sequence reads: CASSWTGGVNQPQHF. Written as DNA, the CDR3 is TGTGCCAGCAGCTGGACAGGGGGTGTCAATCAGCCCCAGCATTTT. Full variable domain (outside the CDR3, taken from reference TRBV7-2 and TRBJ1-5): GAGVSQSPSNKVTEKGKDVELRCDPISGHTALYWYRQSLGQGLEFLIYFQGNSAPDKSGLPSDRFSAERTGGSVSTLTIQRTQQEDSAVYLCASSWTGGVNQPQHFGDGTRLSIL.

This clone was detected once. The rearrangement joins TRBV25-1 to TRBJ2-7, with no clear D. Germline-derived CDR1 and CDR2 are MGHDK and SYGVNS. V lost 3 bases and J lost 3, with 6 bases in between. This CDR3 has 12 residues. The DNA of the CDR3 is TGTGCCAGCAGTGACCGCGTCTACGAGCAGTACTTC. It yields the protein CASSDRVYEQYF.

This clone was seen just once. This chain joins TRBV30 and TRBJ1-1, with D perhaps TRBD1 (5 bases). Germline CDR1 is GTSNPN and CDR2 is SVGIG (reference sequence). Trimming took 2 bases from V and 0 from J, leaving 10 bases between them. This CDR3 has 14 residues. CDR3: CAWSIGALNTEAFF. In nucleotides, the CDR3 is TGTGCCTGGAGTATAGGGGCTCTGAACACTGAAGCTTTCTTT.

This clone showed up just a few times. The chain is built from TRBV10-3 and TRBJ2-5, with 7 bases that match TRBD2. The CDR3 loop spans 13 amino acids. Germline-derived CDR1 and CDR2 are ENHRY and SYGVKD. V lost 4 bases, J lost 7 bases, and 6 bases stayed unmatched. CDR3 DNA: TGTGCCATCAGTGGAAGCGGGGAAGGGACCCAGTACTTC. Encoded protein: CAISGSGEGTQYF.

This sequence joins TRBV5-6 and TRBJ1-2; 8 nucleotides align to TRBD1. The CDR3 has 15 amino acids. Germline lookup yields CDR1 SGHDT and CDR2 YYEEEE. J was trimmed by 3 bases and V by 0 bases; bases with no gene match: 4. The chain's CDR3 is CASSLGTGLDYGYTF. CDR3 DNA: TGTGCCAGCAGCTTGGGGACAGGGCTCGACTATGGCTACACCTTC.

This clone was recorded a few times. The chain couples TRBV28 to TRBJ1-6, with a possible D match to TRBD1 (5 bases). Trimming removed 2 bases at V and 10 bases at J, with 15 bases between. Per germline, CDR1 MDHEN and CDR2 SYDVKM. The CDR3 contains 15 residues. The CDR3 here is CASSLVARVKSPLHF. The CDR3 DNA is TGTGCCAGCAGTTTAGTGGCCAGGGTGAAATCACCCCTCCACTTT.

V and J are TRBV30 and TRBJ2-1, with D possibly matching TRBD2 (5 bases). CDR1 and CDR2 (germline): GTSNPN, SVGIG (reference sequence). V was pared by 4 bases and J by 4 bases, with 14 bases between. This CDR3 is built from 14 residues. Here the CDR3 DNA reads TGTGCCTGGACCCCGGACTCGATTTACAATGAGCAGTTCTTC. Encoded protein: CAWTPDSIYNEQFF.

This clone was observed a handful of times. The rearrangement uses TRBV18 and TRBJ1-1; D gene ambiguous. This CDR3 has 14 residues. Trimming left V 2 bases short and J 3 bases short, with 10 bases between. The germline V gene encodes CDR1 KGHSH and CDR2 LQKENI. The CDR3: CASSPRRPDTEAFF. The CDR3 DNA is TGTGCCAGCTCACCAAGGAGGCCTGACACTGAAGCTTTCTTT. Filled out from reference TRBV18 and TRBJ1-1, the complete variable domain reads NAGVMQNPRHLVRRRGQEARLRCSPMKGHSHVYWYRQLPEEGLKFMVYLQKENIIDESGMPKERFSAEFPKEGPSILRIQQVVRGDSAAYFCASSPRRPDTEAFFGQGTRLTVV.

The chain employs TRBV7-2 and TRBJ1-2, with a weak D call TRBD1 (6 bases). The germline V and J ends were trimmed by 5 bases and 8 bases, with 15 bases remaining between them. This CDR3 has 13 residues. In germline, CDR1 is SGHTA, CDR2 FQGNSA. DNA of the CDR3: TGTGCCAGCAGCCCCACAGGGTTACGGGGCTACACCTTC. Protein sequence: CASSPTGLRGYTF. Full variable domain (remainder filled in from reference TRBV7-2 and TRBJ1-2): GAGVSQSPSNKVTEKGKDVELRCDPISGHTALYWYRQSLGQGLEFLIYFQGNSAPDKSGLPSDRFSAERTGGSVSTLTIQRTQQEDSAVYLCASSPTGLRGYTFGSGTRLTVV.

In its sample, this clone was seen once. CDR3 residues: CASSTYRGREETQYF. The CDR3 bases are TGTGCCAGCAGCACGTACAGGGGAAGGGAAGAGACCCAGTACTTC. V is TRBV7-8 and J is TRBJ2-5, with 7 bases that match TRBD1. Germline CDR1 and CDR2: SGHVS and FQNEAQ. Losses at the gene ends were 5 bases for V and 3 bases for J; bases not matched to a gene: 9. The CDR3 covers 15 residues.

In this sample, this clone turned up once. CDR3: CASSLGIVAGMNYGYTF. The CDR3 DNA reads TGTGCCAGCAGCTTGGGTATAGTAGCGGGGATGAACTATGGCTACACCTTC. The chain couples TRBV5-6 to TRBJ1-2; D ambiguous. Germline CDR1 is SGHDT and CDR2 is YYEEEE. The ends were cut back, 0 bases at V and 2 bases at J, with 17 bases in the middle. The CDR3 has 17 residues.

The chain recombines TRBV9 with TRBJ2-7; TRBD1 matches at 9 bases. Germline V gene sequence: CDR1 SGDLS, CDR2 YYNGEE. Trimming took 4 bases from V and 4 from J; bases not matched to a gene: 9. The CDR3 covers 15 residues. CDR3: CASSPSGQGGYEQYF. For the CDR3, the DNA is TGTGCCAGCAGCCCCTCGGGACAGGGCGGATACGAGCAGTACTTC.

CDR3 region: CASRTITGTTNEKLFF. In DNA form, the CDR3 reads TGTGCCAGTAGGACCATTACAGGGACAACTAATGAAAAACTGTTTTTT. This rearrangement joins TRBV19 to TRBJ1-4; TRBD1 is a possible D gene (6 bases). The CDR3 has 16 residues. V shed 6 bases and J shed 0 bases, with 14 bases lying between them. Germline V CDR1 and CDR2: LNHDA, SQIVND (reference sequence).

V and J are TRBV5-3 and TRBJ2-1, with TRBD2 identical over 10 bases. TRBV5-3 is an ORF, and what it does is uncertain. Losses at the gene ends were 5 bases for V and 8 bases for J; bases not matched to a gene: 10. CDR3 length: 15 residues. The CDR3 sequence: CARRLSGGAIDEQFF. The CDR3 region has the DNA TGTGCCAGAAGGTTGAGCGGGGGGGCGATCGATGAGCAGTTCTTC.

The sample holds one count of this clone. The V and J genes are TRBV30 and TRBJ1-1; D might be TRBD1 (5 bases). CDR3 length: 12 residues. Per the germline V gene, CDR1 is GTSNPN and CDR2 is SVGIG (reference sequence). With 8 bases removed from V and 1 base from J, the gap between germline ends came to 11 bases. The CDR3 DNA follows: TGTGCCAGACGCCAGGGGAACACTGAAGCTTTCTTT. It translates to CARRQGNTEAFF.

CDR3 bases: TGTGCCAGCAGCTTAGATGGTAGCGGGGGGAGCTCCTACAATGAGCAGTTCTTC. Protein: CASSLDGSGGSSYNEQFF. This chain joins TRBV7-9 and TRBJ2-1; 10 nucleotides align to TRBD2. J was trimmed by 0 bases and V by 1 base; bases with no gene match: 6. This CDR3 comprises 18 residues. Germline lookup yields CDR1 SEHNR and CDR2 FQNEAQ (reference sequence).

The chain combines TRBV19 with TRBJ2-7; TRBD1 matches at 7 bases. Trimming at V came to 5 bases and at J to 3 bases, leaving 10 bases not matched to a gene. The germline gives CDR1 LNHDA, CDR2 SQIVND (reference sequence). The CDR3 totals 15 residues. This chain's CDR3 is CASSYTGDWVYEQYF. DNA of the CDR3: TGTGCCAGTAGTTATACAGGGGATTGGGTCTACGAGCAGTACTTC.

This chain uses TRBV7-7 with TRBJ1-5; no reliable D call. Germline CDR1 reads SSHAT; CDR2 reads FNYEAQ (reference sequence). Between the trimmed V and J ends, which lost 3 bases and 5 bases, there was a span of 8 bases. The CDR3 covers 13 residues. CDR3 in DNA: TGTGCCAGCAGCTTGGCGCGGGATCAGCCCCAGCATTTT. It encodes CASSLARDQPQHF.

J is TRBJ1-5 and V is TRBV5-1; TRBD1 matches 8 bases. Germline assignment: CDR1 SGHRS and CDR2 YFSETQ. J lost 0 bases, V lost 4 bases, and 24 bases had no gene match. This CDR3 spans 22 amino acids. CDR3 amino acids: CASSLDRAEQPKLIHSNQPQHF. CDR3 in DNA: TGCGCCAGCAGCCTGGACAGGGCTGAACAACCTAAACTCATACATAGCAATCAGCCCCAGCATTTT.

V is TRBV30 and J is TRBJ2-5; possibly TRBD1 for D (7 bases). V was trimmed by 1 base and J by 1 base, leaving 13 bases between them. CDR1 GTSNPN and CDR2 SVGIG come from the germline V gene (reference sequence). This CDR3 comprises 15 residues. The CDR3 DNA follows: TGTGCCTGGAGTGAGGGGGCGGGGTCCCAAGAGACCCAGTACTTC. Protein: CAWSEGAGSQETQYF.